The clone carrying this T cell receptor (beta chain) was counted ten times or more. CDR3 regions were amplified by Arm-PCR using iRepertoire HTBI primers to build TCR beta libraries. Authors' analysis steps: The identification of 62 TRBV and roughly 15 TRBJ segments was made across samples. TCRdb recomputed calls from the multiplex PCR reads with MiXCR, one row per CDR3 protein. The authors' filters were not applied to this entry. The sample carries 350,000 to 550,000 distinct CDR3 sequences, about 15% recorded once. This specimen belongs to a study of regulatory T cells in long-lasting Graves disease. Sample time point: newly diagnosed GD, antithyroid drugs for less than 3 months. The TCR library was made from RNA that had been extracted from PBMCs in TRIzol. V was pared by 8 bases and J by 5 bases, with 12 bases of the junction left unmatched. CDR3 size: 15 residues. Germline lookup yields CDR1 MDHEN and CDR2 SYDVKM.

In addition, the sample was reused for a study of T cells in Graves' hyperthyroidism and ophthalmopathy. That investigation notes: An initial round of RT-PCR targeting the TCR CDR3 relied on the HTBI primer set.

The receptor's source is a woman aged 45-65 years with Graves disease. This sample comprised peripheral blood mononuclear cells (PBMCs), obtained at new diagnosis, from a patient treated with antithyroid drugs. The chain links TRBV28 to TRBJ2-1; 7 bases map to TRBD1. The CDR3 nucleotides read TGTGCCAGCCTCACTTCCGGGACAGATGACAATGAGCAGTTCTTC. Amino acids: CASLTSGTDDNEQFF.